What follows are 9 T cell receptor beta chains derived from one specimen sequenced in a study of cytomegalovirus exposure and HLA in healthy donors. PCR used 60 Vbeta primers and 13 Jbeta primers. The repertoire was sequenced with immunoSEQ multiplex PCR; TCRdb's copy has only in-frame clones and lacks some. Altogether some 150,000 clones are present, around 82% being singletons, with the ten largest covering around 6.6%. The sequenced sample consisted of PBMCs. These receptors came from a woman in her fifties or sixties in good health and CMV-seropositive.

The V gene is TRBV19, the J gene TRBJ2-5; 10 nucleotides match TRBD1. Matching the DNA end better, TRBJ2-7 makes the J call doubtful. Germline V lookup: CDR1 LNHDA, CDR2 SQIVND (reference sequence). The CDR3 length is 13 residues. This CDR3 is CASSVGQGGEQYF. For the CDR3, the DNA is TGTGCCAGTAGTGTAGGACAGGGGGGCGAGCAGTACTTC.

The rearrangement links TRBV4-3 to TRBJ2-1; D is unclear. CDR1 and CDR2 from the germline V gene are LGHNA and YSLEER. The length of the CDR3 is 14 residues. V was shortened by 2 bases and J by 6 bases, with 11 bases between the two germline ends. In DNA, the CDR3 is TGCGCCAGCAGCCAATTGTTAGGCGGCAATGAGCAGTTCTTC. Encoded protein: CASSQLLGGNEQFF.

The CDR3 DNA sequence: TGTGCCAGCAGTGACCCCAGGGGGTTGGCCTACGAGCAGTACTTC. Protein product: CASSDPRGLAYEQYF. The rearrangement joins TRBV6-1 to TRBJ2-5; 7 bases align to TRBD1. The J call may be faulty, since TRBJ2-7 better matches the DNA end. The CDR3 runs to 15 residues. Per the germline V gene, CDR1 is MNHNS and CDR2 is SASEGT.

This clone was recorded once. V usage is TRBV4-2 and J usage is TRBJ2-3; 8 nucleotides align to TRBD2. Losses at the gene ends were 0 bases for V and 1 base for J; bases not matched to a gene: 3. Looked up from germline, CDR1 is LGHNA and CDR2 is YNFKEQ. The CDR3 totals 16 residues. The CDR3, as DNA: TGTGCCAGCAGCCAAGACGGGGGGGCCCGCACAGATACGCAGTATTTT. Translation gives CASSQDGGARTDTQYF.

This clone has only a few counts. The chain couples TRBV2 to TRBJ1-6, with 10 nucleotides matching TRBD1. With 5 bases clipped from V and 4 bases from J, the junction kept 2 bases outside the gene matches. Germline V lookup: CDR1 SNHLY, CDR2 FYNNEI. CDR3 length: 15 amino acids. The CDR3 here is CASSLGQGYNSPLHF. CDR3 nucleotides: TGTGCCAGCAGTCTGGGACAGGGGTATAATTCACCCCTCCACTTT.

The chain uses TRBV7-6 and TRBJ2-3; D not resolved. Trimming stripped 2 bases from V and 2 bases from J, with 8 bases between. The CDR3 totals 14 residues. The germline gives CDR1 SGHVS, CDR2 FNYEAQ. This CDR3 is CASSLSGYTDTQYF. The CDR3 DNA reads TGTGCCAGCAGCTTATCGGGTTACACAGATACGCAGTATTTT.

The chain couples TRBV7-3 to TRBJ1-5; D not resolved. V gave up 2 bases and J gave up 0 bases, with 11 bases separating them. The CDR3 sequence is 16 residues long. Per germline, CDR1 SGHTA and CDR2 FQGTGA. This chain's CDR3 is CASSLPRESSNQPQHF. The CDR3 nucleotides are TGTGCCAGCAGCTTACCGCGGGAAAGTAGCAATCAGCCCCAGCATTTT.

The chain carries TRBV29-1 and TRBJ1-2; D is possibly TRBD1 (5 bases). V was shortened by 7 bases and J by 4 bases, with 16 bases between the two germline ends. CDR3 length: 13 residues. Germline CDR1 SQVTM, CDR2 ANQGSEA. DNA of the CDR3: TGCAGCGCCCAGTCTTCAGGGATCTATGGCTACACCTTC. It yields the protein CSAQSSGIYGYTF.

A word on this clone: Its ends do not fully match the called genes, so a read error is possible. The sample holds other DNA sequences that translate to the same CDR3. This chain links TRBV5-1 with TRBJ2-2, with 10 bases that match TRBD2. The V gene's germline CDR1 is SGHRS and CDR2 YFSETQ. The CDR3 is 17 residues long. The CDR3 spells CASSLVELAGDTGELFF. Here the CDR3 DNA reads TGCGCCAGCAGCTTGGTTGAGCTAGCGGGGGACACCGGGGAACTGTTTTTT. The whole variable domain, filled in from reference TRBV5-1 and TRBJ2-2, reads KAGVTQTPRYLIKTRGQQVTLSCSPISGHRSVSWYQQTPGQGLQFLFEYFSETQRNKGNFPGRFSGRQFSNSRSEMNVSTLELGDSALYLCASSLVELAGDTGELFFGEGSRLTVL.